This T cell receptor (beta chain) was sequenced in a study of blood T cell repertoires in COVID-19. From germline, CDR1 is LNHNV and CDR2 YYDKDF (reference sequence). This CDR3 comprises 16 residues. V trimming: 0 bases; J trimming: 7 bases; junction bases outside the gene matches: 5. Only in-frame clones appear in the TCRdb table, and some are missing; sequencing was by immunoSEQ multiplex PCR. This table has more than 100,000 clones, about 86% appearing once. This chain links TRBV15 with TRBJ2-7; TRBD2 agrees at 14 bases. This receptor was identified in a woman between 50 and 59 years old with acute or convalescent COVID-19. The sequencing input was peripheral blood. The chain's CDR3 is CATSRDRTSGGWEQYF. In DNA, the CDR3 is TGTGCCACCAGCAGAGATCGGACTAGCGGGGGGTGGGAGCAGTACTTC. The variable domain in full, completed from reference TRBV15 and TRBJ2-7, reads DAMVIQNPRYQVTQFGKPVTLSCSQTLNHNVMYWYQQKSSQAPKLLFHYYDKDFNNEADTPDNFQSRRPNTSFCFLDIRSPGLGDTAMYLCATSRDRTSGGWEQYFGPGTRLTVT.